This entry describes one T cell receptor (beta chain). The CDR3 runs to 18 residues. J was trimmed by 3 bases and V by 3 bases; bases with no gene match: 13. Germline loops: CDR1 MDHEN, CDR2 SYDVKM. This record belongs to a study of blood T cell repertoires in COVID-19. Study background: In each case, the material was cDNA or gDNA derived from T cells, B-cell-depleted T cells, or PBMCs.

As handled by the study authors: Reference gene primer amplification in the assay estimated nucleated cell counts. Assay used: immunoSEQ multiplex PCR; TCRdb lists only in-frame clones, some missing. V and J calls plus clone size are reproduced from that table; the DNA served to infer D and trimming. This repertoire shows about 200,000 clones, around 83% found once; its top ten account for 7% to 10%. This TCR came from a woman aged 80 or over with COVID-19, enrolled during active disease. The rearrangement uses TRBV28 and TRBJ2-4; 8 nucleotides match TRBD2. Material: peripheral blood. For the CDR3, the DNA is TGTGCCAGCAGTTTTTCCCCAGCCAGCGGGAGAATCAAAAACATTCAGTACTTC. This codes for CASSFSPASGRIKNIQYF.